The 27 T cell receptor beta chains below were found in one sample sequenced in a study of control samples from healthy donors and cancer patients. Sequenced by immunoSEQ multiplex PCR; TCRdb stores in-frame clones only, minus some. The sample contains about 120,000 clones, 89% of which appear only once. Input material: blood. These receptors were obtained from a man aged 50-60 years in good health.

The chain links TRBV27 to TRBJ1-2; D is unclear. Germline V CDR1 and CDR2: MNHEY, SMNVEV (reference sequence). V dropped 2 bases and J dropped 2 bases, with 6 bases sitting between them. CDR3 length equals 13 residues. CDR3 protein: CASSLRGNYGYTF. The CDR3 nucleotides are TGTGCCAGCAGTTTAAGAGGGAACTATGGCTACACCTTC.

The CDR3 loop reads CASSYRTGEYNEQFF. The CDR3 region has the DNA TGCGCCAGCAGCTATAGGACAGGGGAATACAATGAGCAGTTCTTC. The V gene is TRBV4-3, the J gene TRBJ2-1, with 9 bases lining up with TRBD1. V gave up 5 bases and J gave up 4 bases; unmatched junction bases: 6. From germline, CDR1 is LGHNA and CDR2 YSLEER. This CDR3 is built from 15 residues.

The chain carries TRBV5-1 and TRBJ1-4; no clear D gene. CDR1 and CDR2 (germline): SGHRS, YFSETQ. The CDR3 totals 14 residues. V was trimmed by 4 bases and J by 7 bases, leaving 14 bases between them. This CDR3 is CASSREGRGEKLFF. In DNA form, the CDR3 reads TGCGCCAGCAGCCGGGAAGGGCGAGGTGAAAAACTGTTTTTT.

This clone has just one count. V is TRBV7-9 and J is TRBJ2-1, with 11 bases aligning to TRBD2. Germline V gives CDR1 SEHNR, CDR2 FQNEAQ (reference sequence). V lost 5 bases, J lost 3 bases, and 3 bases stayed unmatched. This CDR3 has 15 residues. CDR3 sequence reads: CASSRTSGGYNEQFF. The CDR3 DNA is TGTGCCAGCAGCCGTACTAGCGGGGGCTACAATGAGCAGTTCTTC.

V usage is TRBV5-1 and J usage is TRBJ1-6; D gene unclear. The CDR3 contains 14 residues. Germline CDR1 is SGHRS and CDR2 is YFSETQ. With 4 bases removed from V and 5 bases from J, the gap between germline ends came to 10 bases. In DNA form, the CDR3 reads TGCGCCAGCAGCCCTAATCTAAATAATTCACCCCTCCACTTT. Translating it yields CASSPNLNNSPLHF.

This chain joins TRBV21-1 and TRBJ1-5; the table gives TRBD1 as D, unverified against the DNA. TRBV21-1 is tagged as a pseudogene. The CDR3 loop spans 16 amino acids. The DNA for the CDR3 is TGTGCCAGCAGCAAAGTGGACAGGGAAAGCAATCAGCCCCAGCATTTT. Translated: CASSKVDRESNQPQHF.

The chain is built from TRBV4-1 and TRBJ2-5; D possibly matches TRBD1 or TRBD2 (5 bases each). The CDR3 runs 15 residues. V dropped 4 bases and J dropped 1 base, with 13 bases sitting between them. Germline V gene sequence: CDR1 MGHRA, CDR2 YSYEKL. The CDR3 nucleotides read TGCGCCAGCAGCCCTTATAAAGGGACCCAAGAGACCCAGTACTTC. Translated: CASSPYKGTQETQYF.

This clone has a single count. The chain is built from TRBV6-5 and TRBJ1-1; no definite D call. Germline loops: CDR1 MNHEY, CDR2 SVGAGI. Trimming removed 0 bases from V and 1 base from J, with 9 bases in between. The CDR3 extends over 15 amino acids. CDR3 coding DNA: TGTGCCAGCAGTTACTCCATATTGGCGAACACTGAAGCTTTCTTT. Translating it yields CASSYSILANTEAFF.

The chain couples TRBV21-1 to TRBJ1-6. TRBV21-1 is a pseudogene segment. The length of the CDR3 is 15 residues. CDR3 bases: TGTGCCAGCAGCAAAGCGCTCGGTAAATTATCACCCCTCCACTTT. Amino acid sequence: CASSKALGKLSPLHF.

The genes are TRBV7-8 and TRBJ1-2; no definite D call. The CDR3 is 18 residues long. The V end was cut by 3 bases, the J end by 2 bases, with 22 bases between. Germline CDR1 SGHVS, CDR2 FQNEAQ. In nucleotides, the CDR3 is TGTGCCAGCAGCTTCCTCCCGTTCGGTGGGGTTCTAAACTATGGCTACACCTTC. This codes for CASSFLPFGGVLNYGYTF.

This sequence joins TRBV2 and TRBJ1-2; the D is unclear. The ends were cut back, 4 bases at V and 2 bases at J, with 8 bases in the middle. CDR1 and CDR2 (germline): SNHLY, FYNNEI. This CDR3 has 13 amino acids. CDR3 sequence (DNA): TGTGCCAGCAGTGTTAATCTCAACTATGGCTACACCTTC. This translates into CASSVNLNYGYTF. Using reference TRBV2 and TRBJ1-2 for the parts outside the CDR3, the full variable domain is EPEVTQTPSHQVTQMGQEVILRCVPISNHLYFYWYRQILGQKVEFLVSFYNNEISEKSEIFDDQFSVERPDGSNFTLKIRSTKLEDSAMYFCASSVNLNYGYTFGSGTRLTVV.

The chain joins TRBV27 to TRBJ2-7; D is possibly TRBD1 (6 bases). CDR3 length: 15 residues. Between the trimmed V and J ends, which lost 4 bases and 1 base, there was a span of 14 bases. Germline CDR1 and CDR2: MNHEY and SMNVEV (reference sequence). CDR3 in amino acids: CASSSLQGWSYEQYF. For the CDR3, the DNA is TGTGCCAGCAGTTCTTTACAGGGATGGTCCTACGAGCAGTACTTC.

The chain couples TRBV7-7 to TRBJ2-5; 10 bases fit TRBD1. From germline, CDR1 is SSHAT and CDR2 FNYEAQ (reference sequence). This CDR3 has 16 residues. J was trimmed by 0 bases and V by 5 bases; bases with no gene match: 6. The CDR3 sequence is CASSPGQGKYQETQYF. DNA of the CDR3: TGTGCCAGCAGCCCGGGACAGGGGAAGTACCAAGAGACCCAGTACTTC. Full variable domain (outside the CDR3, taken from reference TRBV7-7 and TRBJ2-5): GAGVSQSPRYKVTKRGQDVTLRCDPISSHATLYWYQQALGQGPEFLTYFNYEAQPDKSGLPSDRFSAERPEGSISTLTIQRTEQRDSAMYRCASSPGQGKYQETQYFGPGTRLLVL.

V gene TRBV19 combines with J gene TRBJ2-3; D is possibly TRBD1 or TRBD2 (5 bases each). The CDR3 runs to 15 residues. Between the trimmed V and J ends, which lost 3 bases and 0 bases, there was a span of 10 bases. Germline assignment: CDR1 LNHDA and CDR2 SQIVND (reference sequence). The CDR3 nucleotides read TGTGCCAGTAGTATGGGGCCGGGGAGCACAGATACGCAGTATTTT. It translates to CASSMGPGSTDTQYF.

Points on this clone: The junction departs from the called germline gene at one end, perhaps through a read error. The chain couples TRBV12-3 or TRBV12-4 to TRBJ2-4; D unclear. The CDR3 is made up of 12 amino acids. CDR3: CASSLAKNIQYF. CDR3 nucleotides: TGTGCCAGCAGTCTAGCCAAAAACATTCAGTACTTC.

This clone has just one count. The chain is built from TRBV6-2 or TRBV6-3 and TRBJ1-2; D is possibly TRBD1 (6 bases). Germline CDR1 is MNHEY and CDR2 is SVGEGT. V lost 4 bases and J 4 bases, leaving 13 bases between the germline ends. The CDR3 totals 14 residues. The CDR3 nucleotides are TGTGCCAGCAGTTCGAACAGGGTGAGCTATGGCTACACCTTC. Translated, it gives CASSSNRVSYGYTF.

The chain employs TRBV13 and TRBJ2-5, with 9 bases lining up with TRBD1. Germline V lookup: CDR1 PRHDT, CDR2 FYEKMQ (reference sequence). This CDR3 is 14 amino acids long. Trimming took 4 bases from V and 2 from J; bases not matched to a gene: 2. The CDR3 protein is CASSSGTGQETQYF. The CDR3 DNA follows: TGTGCCAGCAGCTCCGGGACAGGGCAAGAGACCCAGTACTTC.

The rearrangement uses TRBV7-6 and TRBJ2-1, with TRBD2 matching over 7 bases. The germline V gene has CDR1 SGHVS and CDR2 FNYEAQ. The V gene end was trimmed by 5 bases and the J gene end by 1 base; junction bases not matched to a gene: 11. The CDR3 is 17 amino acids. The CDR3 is CASSVQGGGGSYNEQFF. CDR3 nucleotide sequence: TGTGCCAGCAGCGTTCAGGGCGGGGGAGGATCCTACAATGAGCAGTTCTTC.

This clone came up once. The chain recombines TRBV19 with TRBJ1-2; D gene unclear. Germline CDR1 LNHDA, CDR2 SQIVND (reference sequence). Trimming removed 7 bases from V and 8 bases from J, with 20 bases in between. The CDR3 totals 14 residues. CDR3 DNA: TGTGCCAGTACCCCCCGTGACGGCGTCGGGGGCTACACCTTC. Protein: CASTPRDGVGGYTF.

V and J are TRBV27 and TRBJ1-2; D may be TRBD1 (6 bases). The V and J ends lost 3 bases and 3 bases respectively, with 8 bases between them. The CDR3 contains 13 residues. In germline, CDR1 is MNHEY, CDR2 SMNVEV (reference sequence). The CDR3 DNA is TGTGCCAGCAGTTTTGGGGGCGACTATGGCTACACCTTC. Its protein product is CASSFGGDYGYTF.

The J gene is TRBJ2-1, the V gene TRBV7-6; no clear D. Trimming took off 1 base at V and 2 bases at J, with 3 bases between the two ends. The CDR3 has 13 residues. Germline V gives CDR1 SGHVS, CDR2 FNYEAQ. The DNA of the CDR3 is TGTGCCAGCAGCTTAGGGCCCTACAATGAGCAGTTCTTC. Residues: CASSLGPYNEQFF.

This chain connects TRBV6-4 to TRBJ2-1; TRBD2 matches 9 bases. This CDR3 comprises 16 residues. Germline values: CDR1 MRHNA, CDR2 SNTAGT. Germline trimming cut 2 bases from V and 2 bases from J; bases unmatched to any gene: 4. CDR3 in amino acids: CASSDPSGGTYNEQFF. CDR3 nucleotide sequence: TGTGCCAGCAGTGACCCAAGCGGGGGGACCTACAATGAGCAGTTCTTC.

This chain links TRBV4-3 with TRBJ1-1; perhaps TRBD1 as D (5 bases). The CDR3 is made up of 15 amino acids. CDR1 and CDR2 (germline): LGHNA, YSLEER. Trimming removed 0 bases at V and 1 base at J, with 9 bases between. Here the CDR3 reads CASSQDLGGNTEAFF. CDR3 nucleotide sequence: TGCGCCAGCAGCCAAGATCTCGGGGGGAACACTGAAGCTTTCTTT.

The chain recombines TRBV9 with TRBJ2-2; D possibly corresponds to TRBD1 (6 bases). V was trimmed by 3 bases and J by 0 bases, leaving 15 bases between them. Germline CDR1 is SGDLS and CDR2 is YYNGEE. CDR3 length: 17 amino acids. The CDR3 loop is CASSAPRWTANTGELFF. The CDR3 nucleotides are TGTGCCAGCAGCGCTCCTAGGTGGACAGCGAACACCGGGGAGCTGTTTTTT.

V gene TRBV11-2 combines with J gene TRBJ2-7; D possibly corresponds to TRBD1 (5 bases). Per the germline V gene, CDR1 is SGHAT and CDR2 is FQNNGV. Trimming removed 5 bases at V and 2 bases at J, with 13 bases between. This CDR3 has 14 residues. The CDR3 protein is CASSPAGIPYEQYF. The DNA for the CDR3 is TGTGCCAGCAGCCCCGCAGGGATCCCCTACGAGCAGTACTTC.

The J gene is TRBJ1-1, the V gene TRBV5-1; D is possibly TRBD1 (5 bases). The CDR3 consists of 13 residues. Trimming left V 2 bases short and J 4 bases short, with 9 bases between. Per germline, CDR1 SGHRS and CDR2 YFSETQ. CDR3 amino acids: CASSLQEGTEAFF. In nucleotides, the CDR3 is TGCGCCAGCAGCTTACAGGAGGGCACTGAAGCTTTCTTT.

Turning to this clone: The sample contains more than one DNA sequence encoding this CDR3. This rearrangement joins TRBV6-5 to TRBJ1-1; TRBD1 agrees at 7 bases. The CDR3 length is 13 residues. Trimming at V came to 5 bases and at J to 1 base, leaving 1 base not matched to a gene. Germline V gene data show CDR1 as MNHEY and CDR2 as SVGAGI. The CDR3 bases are TGTGCCAGCAGTCGGACAGGGAACACTGAAGCTTTCTTT. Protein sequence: CASSRTGNTEAFF.